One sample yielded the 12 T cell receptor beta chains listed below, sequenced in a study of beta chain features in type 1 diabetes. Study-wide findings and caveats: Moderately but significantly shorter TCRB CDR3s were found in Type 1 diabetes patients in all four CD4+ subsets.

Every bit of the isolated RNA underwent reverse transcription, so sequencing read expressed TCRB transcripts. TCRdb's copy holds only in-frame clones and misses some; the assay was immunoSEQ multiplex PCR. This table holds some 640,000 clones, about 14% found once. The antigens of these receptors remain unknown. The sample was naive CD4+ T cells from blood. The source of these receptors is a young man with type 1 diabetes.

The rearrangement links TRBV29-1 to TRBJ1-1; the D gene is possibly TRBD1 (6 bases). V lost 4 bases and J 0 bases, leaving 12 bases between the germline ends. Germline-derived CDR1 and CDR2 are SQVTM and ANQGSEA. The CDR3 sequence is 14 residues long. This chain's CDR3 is CSVVGAHMNTEAFF. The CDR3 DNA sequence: TGCAGCGTTGTGGGGGCGCACATGAACACTGAAGCTTTCTTT.

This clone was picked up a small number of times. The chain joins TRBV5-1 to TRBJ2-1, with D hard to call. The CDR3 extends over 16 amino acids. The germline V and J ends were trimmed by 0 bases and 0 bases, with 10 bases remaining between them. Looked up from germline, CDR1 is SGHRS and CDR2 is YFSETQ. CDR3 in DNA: TGCGCCAGCAGCTTGGTAGTTGGAAGCTCCTACAATGAGCAGTTCTTC. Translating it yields CASSLVVGSSYNEQFF.

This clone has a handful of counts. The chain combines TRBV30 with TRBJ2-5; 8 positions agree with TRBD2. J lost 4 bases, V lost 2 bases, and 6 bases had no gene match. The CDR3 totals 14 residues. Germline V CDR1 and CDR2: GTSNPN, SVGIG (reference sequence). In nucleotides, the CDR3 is TGTGCCTGGAGTCCAGCGGGAGAGATAGAGACCCAGTACTTC. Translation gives CAWSPAGEIETQYF. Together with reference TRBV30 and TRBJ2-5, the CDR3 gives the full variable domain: SQTIHQWPATLVQPVGSPLSLECTVEGTSNPNLYWYRQAAGRGLQLLFYSVGIGQISSEVPQNLSASRPQDRQFILSSKKLLLSDSGFYLCAWSPAGEIETQYFGPGTRLLVL.

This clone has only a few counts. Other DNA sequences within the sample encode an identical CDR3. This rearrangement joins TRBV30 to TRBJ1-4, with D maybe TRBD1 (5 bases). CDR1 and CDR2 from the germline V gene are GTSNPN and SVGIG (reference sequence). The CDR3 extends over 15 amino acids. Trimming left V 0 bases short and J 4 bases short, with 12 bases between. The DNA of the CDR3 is TGTGCCTGGAGTGTCGGGCAGGGAGGTAATGAAAAACTGTTTTTT. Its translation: CAWSVGQGGNEKLFF.

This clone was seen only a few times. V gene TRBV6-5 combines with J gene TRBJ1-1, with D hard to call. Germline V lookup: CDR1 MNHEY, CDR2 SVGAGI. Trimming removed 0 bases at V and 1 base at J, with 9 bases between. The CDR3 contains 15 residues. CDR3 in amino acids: CASSYSIGSNTEAFF. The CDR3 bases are TGTGCCAGCAGTTACTCGATAGGGTCGAACACTGAAGCTTTCTTT.

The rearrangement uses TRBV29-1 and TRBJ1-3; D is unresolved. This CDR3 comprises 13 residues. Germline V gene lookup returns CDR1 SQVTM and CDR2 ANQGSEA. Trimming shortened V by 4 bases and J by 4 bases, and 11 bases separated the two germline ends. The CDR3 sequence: CSVVGLDGNTIYF. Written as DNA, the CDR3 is TGCAGCGTTGTTGGCCTGGACGGAAACACCATATATTTT. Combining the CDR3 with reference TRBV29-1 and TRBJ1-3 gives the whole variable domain SAVISQKPSRDICQRGTSLTIQCQVDSQVTMMFWYRQQPGQSLTLIATANQGSEATYESGFVIDKFPISRPNLTFSTLTVSNMSPEDSSIYLCSVVGLDGNTIYFGEGSWLTVV.

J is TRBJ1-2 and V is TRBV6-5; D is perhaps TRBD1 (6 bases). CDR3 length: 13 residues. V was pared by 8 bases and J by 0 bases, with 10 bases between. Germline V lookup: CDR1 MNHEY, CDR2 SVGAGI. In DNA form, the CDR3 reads TGTGCCAGCCAGACAGGTTCTAACTATGGCTACACCTTC. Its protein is CASQTGSNYGYTF.

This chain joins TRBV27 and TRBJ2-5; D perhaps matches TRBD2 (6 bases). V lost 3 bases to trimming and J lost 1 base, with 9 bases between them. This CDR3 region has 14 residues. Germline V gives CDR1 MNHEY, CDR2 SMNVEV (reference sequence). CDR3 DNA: TGTGCCAGCAGTTTTGGGGGGACCCAAGAGACCCAGTACTTC. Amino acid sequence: CASSFGGTQETQYF.

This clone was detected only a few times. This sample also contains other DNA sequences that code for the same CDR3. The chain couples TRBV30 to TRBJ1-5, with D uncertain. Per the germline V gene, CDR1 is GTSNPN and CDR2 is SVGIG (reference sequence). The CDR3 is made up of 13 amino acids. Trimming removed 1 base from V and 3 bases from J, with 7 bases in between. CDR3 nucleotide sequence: TGTGCCTGGAGTGGGGGTTTCAATCAGCCCCAGCATTTT. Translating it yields CAWSGGFNQPQHF.

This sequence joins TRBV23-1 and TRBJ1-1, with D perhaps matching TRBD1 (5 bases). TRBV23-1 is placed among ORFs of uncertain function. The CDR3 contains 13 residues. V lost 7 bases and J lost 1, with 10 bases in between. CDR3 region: CASTGHPNTEAFF. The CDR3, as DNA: TGCGCCAGCACAGGACACCCGAACACTGAAGCTTTCTTT.

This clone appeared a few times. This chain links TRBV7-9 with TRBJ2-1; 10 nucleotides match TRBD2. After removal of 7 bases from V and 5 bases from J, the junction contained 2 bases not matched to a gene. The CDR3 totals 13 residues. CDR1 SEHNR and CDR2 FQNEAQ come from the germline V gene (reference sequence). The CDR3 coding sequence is TGTGCCAGCAAGCTAGCGGGAGACAATGAGCAGTTCTTC. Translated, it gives CASKLAGDNEQFF.

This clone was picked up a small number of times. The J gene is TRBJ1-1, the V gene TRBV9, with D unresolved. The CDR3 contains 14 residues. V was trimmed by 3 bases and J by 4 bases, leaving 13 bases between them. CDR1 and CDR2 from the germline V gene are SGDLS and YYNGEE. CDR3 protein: CASSADGGSTEAFF. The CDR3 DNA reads TGTGCCAGCAGCGCCGACGGCGGGAGCACTGAAGCTTTCTTT.